The 16 T cell receptor beta chains below come from one sample, sequenced in a study of blood T cells in healthy people across ages. The second PCR ran about 6 to 11 cycles with a sample-barcoded 5' primer and J-beta primers. TCRdb re-derived calls from the 5' RACE reads in MiXCR, one entry per CDR3 protein. The data show 540,000 or so distinct CDR3 sequences, 47% seen once. Sequenced: blood. The source of these receptors is an elderly man in good health.

Comment on this clonotype: This may stem from a read error, because a much larger clone lies one nucleotide away. The rearrangement joins TRBV6-5 to TRBJ2-3; 14 positions match TRBD2. Germline V gene lookup returns CDR1 MNHEY and CDR2 SVGAGI. The CDR3 is 16 amino acids. The V segment lost 0 bases and the J segment 9 bases; nucleotides outside the gene matches: 5. This CDR3 is CASSYSGTSGRGTQYF. CDR3 sequence (DNA): TGTGCCAGCAGTTACTCTGGGACTAGCGGGAGAGGCACGCAGTATTTT.

Regarding this clonotype: A much larger clone sits a single nucleotide away, making a read error possible. The CDR3 bases are TGTGCCAGCAGTTACACCTGGGACACCGGGACCAACGTCCTGACTTTC. Its protein is CASSYTWDTGTNVLTF. This chain joins TRBV6-5 and TRBJ2-6, with D perhaps matching TRBD1 (6 bases). Germline loops: CDR1 MNHEY, CDR2 SVGAGI. The CDR3 sequence is 16 residues long. V lost 2 bases to trimming and J lost 8 bases, with 16 bases between them.

This chain connects TRBV7-9 to TRBJ2-5; TRBD1 agrees at 9 bases. The CDR3 totals 14 residues. Germline V gene sequence: CDR1 SEHNR, CDR2 FQNEAQ (reference sequence). Trimming took 6 bases from V and 3 from J; bases not matched to a gene: 5. CDR3 residues: CASSPWTGEETQYF. Here the CDR3 DNA reads TGTGCCAGCAGTCCCTGGACAGGGGAAGAGACCCAGTACTTC.

This chain uses TRBV7-3 with TRBJ2-1; 10 nucleotides match TRBD2. The V gene's germline CDR1 is SGHTA and CDR2 FQGTGA. Trimming at V came to 5 bases and at J to 7 bases, leaving 11 bases not matched to a gene. The CDR3 loop spans 16 amino acids. For the CDR3, the DNA is TGTGCCAGCAGCCCCCGGCTAGCGGGAGCTGGAAATGAGCAGTTCTTC. It codes for CASSPRLAGAGNEQFF.

Note on this clonotype: One base away lies a much larger clone, so this may be a sequencing read error. The J gene is TRBJ2-5, the V gene TRBV6-5; perhaps TRBD2 as D (5 bases). The J call is doubtful: the DNA matches TRBJ2-7 better. From germline, CDR1 is MNHEY and CDR2 SVGAGI. The length of the CDR3 is 14 residues. The CDR3 DNA reads TGTGCCAGCGGTTCGGGGTCCTTTTTCTACGAGCAGTACTTC. This codes for CASGSGSFFYEQYF.

This clonotype turned up a few times. The chain joins TRBV6-5 to TRBJ1-5; TRBD1 matches at 9 bases. The CDR3 contains 15 residues. Germline CDR1 MNHEY, CDR2 SVGAGI. With V trimmed by 5 bases and J by 3 bases, 5 bases remained unmatched. In DNA, the CDR3 is TGTGCCAGCAGTCCCGGGACAGGGTACAATCAGCCCCAGCATTTT. Its protein is CASSPGTGYNQPQHF.

V is TRBV24-1 and J is TRBJ2-2; D possibly corresponds to TRBD1 (7 bases). In germline, CDR1 is KGHDR, CDR2 SFDVKD. The CDR3 contains 19 residues. V was pared by 8 bases and J by 5 bases, with 29 bases between. The CDR3 DNA follows: TGTGCCACCACCCTCTCCGCGGGGCAGGGGGTTCTTGGAACCGGGGAGCTGTTTTTT. Residues: CATTLSAGQGVLGTGELFF.

V and J are TRBV20-1 and TRBJ2-6; D may be TRBD2 (6 bases). The germline V gene has CDR1 DFQATT and CDR2 SNEGSKA (reference sequence). The CDR3 consists of 16 residues. V lost 4 bases, J lost 3 bases, and 16 bases lay in between. CDR3: CSATSRLGFGANVLTF. CDR3 DNA sequence: TGCAGTGCTACGTCCCGACTAGGCTTTGGGGCCAACGTCCTGACTTTC.

This clonotype was seen only once. Relative to the germline gene, one junction end is altered; a read error may explain this. J is TRBJ1-5 and V is TRBV7-2; D perhaps matches TRBD1 (5 bases). The CDR3 contains 11 residues. CDR1 is SGHTA, CDR2 FQGNSA, per germline. For the CDR3, the DNA is TGTGCCAGCAGCTTAGTGGGACCCCCGCATTTT. This gives the protein CASSLVGPPHF.

This clonotype showed up just once. The CDR3 DNA is TGCGCCAGCAGCCAAGATTCAGGGGCGGAAGATACGCAGTATTTT. Translated, it gives CASSQDSGAEDTQYF. This chain connects TRBV4-3 to TRBJ2-3; possible D gene TRBD1, 6 bases. Looked up from germline, CDR1 is LGHNA and CDR2 is YSLEER. The V gene lost 0 bases and the J gene lost 5 bases, with 12 bases spanning the gap. CDR3 size: 15 residues.

This clonotype has just a few counts. Given a much more abundant clone one base away, this may be a read error. This chain connects TRBV6-5 to TRBJ2-7, with TRBD2 matching 9 bases. The CDR3 length is 15 residues. The V gene's germline CDR1 is MNHEY and CDR2 SVGAGI. Trimming took 11 bases from V and 7 from J; bases not matched to a gene: 18. This CDR3 reads CASASTIAGVGEQYF. The CDR3 DNA follows: TGTGCCTCAGCATCCACTATAGCGGGAGTTGGTGAGCAGTACTTC.

The chain has TRBV4-2 and TRBJ2-2; tentative D call: TRBD2 (6 bases). The CDR3 consists of 17 residues. The germline V gene has CDR1 LGHNA and CDR2 YNFKEQ. V lost 0 bases and J 0 bases, leaving 11 bases between the germline ends. Written as DNA, the CDR3 is TGTGCCAGCAGCCAAGAAGGGGCGGGGTCGAACACCGGGGAGCTGTTTTTT. Translation: CASSQEGAGSNTGELFF.

This clonotype has just a few counts. The chain links TRBV20-1 to TRBJ2-7; tentative D call: TRBD2 (6 bases). Deletions cut 2 bases from V and 4 bases from J, with 15 bases between. The germline gives CDR1 DFQATT, CDR2 SNEGSKA (reference sequence). This CDR3 is 14 amino acids long. CDR3 in amino acids: CSARKSLGLYEQYF. CDR3 coding DNA: TGCAGTGCTAGAAAGAGCCTGGGACTGTACGAGCAGTACTTC.

This clonotype turned up a few times. This chain joins TRBV5-1 and TRBJ2-7; 8 nucleotides agree with TRBD2. Germline lookup yields CDR1 SGHRS and CDR2 YFSETQ. The length of the CDR3 is 14 residues. J lost 3 bases, V lost 2 bases, and 4 bases had no gene match. The CDR3 DNA is TGCGCCAGCAGCTTTGCGGGGGGCATCTACGAGCAGTACTTC. Translated: CASSFAGGIYEQYF. Variable domain in full (rest from reference TRBV5-1 and TRBJ2-7): KAGVTQTPRYLIKTRGQQVTLSCSPISGHRSVSWYQQTPGQGLQFLFEYFSETQRNKGNFPGRFSGRQFSNSRSEMNVSTLELGDSALYLCASSFAGGIYEQYFGPGTRLTVT.

The V and J genes are TRBV6-6 and TRBJ2-3, with D maybe TRBD1 (5 bases). V lost 6 bases and J lost 4, with 23 bases in between. CDR3 length: 17 amino acids. The germline V gene has CDR1 MNHNY and CDR2 SVGAGI (reference sequence). The CDR3 coding sequence is TGTGCCAGCAGCCTACTGGGGCCTGGGTTTTCGGCAGATACGCAGTATTTT. Protein sequence: CASSLLGPGFSADTQYF.

This clonotype was found many times. J is TRBJ2-7 and V is TRBV20-1, with TRBD2 identical over 9 bases. Trimming cost V 2 bases and J 4 bases; bases outside gene matches: 3. The CDR3 contains 13 residues. Germline V CDR1 and CDR2: DFQATT, SNEGSKA (reference sequence). This CDR3 reads CSARFSGSYEQYF. CDR3 sequence (DNA): TGCAGTGCTAGATTTAGCGGGAGTTACGAGCAGTACTTC.